Shown below are 2 T cell receptor beta chains from a single sample sequenced in a study of blood T cells in healthy people across ages. Next came a second PCR, run for roughly 6 to 11 cycles, which used a sample-barcoded 5' primer along with a J-beta primer mix. TCRdb ran MiXCR on the 5' RACE reads and lists one entry per CDR3 protein. The data show some 1.8 million distinct CDR3 sequences, roughly two fifths seen once. The source material was blood. The receptor source for this set is a human donor in good health.

The rearrangement links TRBV4-3 to TRBJ1-3; the D is unclear. Germline V gives CDR1 LGHNA, CDR2 YSLEER. The CDR3 totals 14 residues. V lost 0 bases, J lost 2 bases, and 5 bases lay in between. CDR3 sequence reads: CASSQDPAGNTIYF. DNA for the CDR3: TGCGCCAGCAGCCAAGATCCGGCTGGAAACACCATATATTTT.

This clonotype has only a few counts. This chain uses TRBV4-1 with TRBJ2-1; the D call may be TRBD1 or TRBD2 (5 bases each). The CDR3 length is 16 residues. Germline V lookup: CDR1 MGHRA, CDR2 YSYEKL. Between the trimmed V and J ends, which lost 3 bases and 6 bases, there was a span of 18 bases. The CDR3 DNA reads as TGCGCCAGCAGCCATAACCTGGGACGGCAACGCAATGAGCAGTTCTTC. It yields the protein CASSHNLGRQRNEQFF.